This T cell receptor beta chain was recovered during a study of shared clonotypes between healthy human individuals (TCRdb year 2020). Study-wide context: Two women and a few men aged 18 to 49 years were included in the cohort. For each donor, CD4 naive and CD4 memory were each run on three plates, CD8 naive on two plates, and CD8 memory on one plate. To estimate repertoire size and how much clonotypes are shared between individuals, the study performed deep sequencing of blood TCR repertoires from roughly five healthy adults. Libraries were prepared and TCR repertoires were sequenced by different laboratories using diverse techniques, in order to increase sequencing depth and limit assay-specific biases. Leukapheresis yielded between about 0.85 and 9.5 billion PBMCs per donor.

The germline V gene encodes CDR1 SGHRS and CDR2 YFSETQ. The CDR3 holds 16 amino acids from the cysteine to the phenylalanine. Just the 48-base CDR3 DNA is kept, in frame starting at base 1. V has 4 bases trimmed and J has 5 bases trimmed; junction bases matching no gene number 12. Using the deep immunoSEQ assay, multiplex PCR amplified TCR CDR3 regions from genomic DNA. Extracted genomic DNA from each cell subset was distributed evenly across all wells of several immunoSEQ 96-well plates, and each plate was treated as a replicate. For sorted subsets, 200 to 250 ng genomic DNA, equal to 30,000 to 35,000 T cell genomes, was loaded into each replicate PCR. Purified libraries were measured with a Qubit 3.0 fluorometer, size-checked on a Bioanalyzer 2100, and measured again with the KAPA Library Quantification kit. A separate single-read 150-cycle Illumina NextSeq 550 flow cell was used to sequence each immunoSEQ 96-well plate. On the study's bioinformatics: The immunoSEQ output contained only junctional sequences without quality scores, so filtering could not match that applied to full-length reads. To assign V/J genes and CDR3, sequences were annotated using PyIR, a Python wrapper for IgBLAST v1.9, with IMGT germline references. Reads with weak V/J assignments (E-value above 1e-6), missing CDR3, stop codons, out-of-frame junctions, or ambiguous translated residues were removed. V3J clonotypes were defined as sequences sharing the same inferred V gene, J gene, and CDR3 amino acid sequence. Percentage overlap between repertoires was calculated by dividing the number of shared unique clonotypes by the size of the smaller repertoire. Repertoire richness was assessed with RTK rarefaction, the Chao1 estimator, and Recon v2.1 estimates of unobserved clonotypes. Generation probabilities were computed with OLGA for all TCRbeta clonotypes obtained by the gDNA method from several donors. Here the immuneACCESS table is served through TCRdb, limited to in-frame sequences with V and J called. Missing clones are a known gap in these copies; in checked studies unresolved V genes cover under half, and the rest lacks a known reason. V, J and clone size derive from that table, while D and trimming were established from the DNA sequence. In all, the sample holds a few million clones, and about 92% of those were seen once. The top ten hold around 0.14% of the sample.

Donors were healthy HIV-negative adults with no recently reported acute infections or vaccinations. Only Caucasian adults living in Nashville, Tennessee, USA were represented among the donors. CD4+ T cells were enriched through magnetic negative selection, after which naive cells were positively selected on CD45RA and the remaining negative fraction served as the memory subset. Blood was obtained by leukapheresis, after which PBMCs were separated by Ficoll-Histopaque density gradient centrifugation and cryopreserved in liquid nitrogen vapor phase. Analytical flow cytometry was used to check the purity and quantity of each magnetically sorted T cell population. From each sorted fraction, genomic DNA was isolated and quantified by UV absorbance on a Nanodrop 2000c. On this clone: What this receptor recognizes is not known. There are no base qualities to consult, and no much larger clone falls within one base.

General conclusions and limits of the study: Even with the large sequencing depth, rarefaction of the sorted-subset datasets indicated that sequencing was incomplete. Across a few donors, approximately 5% of naive CD4, around 3.3% of naive CD8, about 2.3% of memory CD4, and 0.4% of memory CD8 clonotypes were shared. Naive subsets generally had larger estimated clonotype richness than memory subsets. The small number of donors limited the genetic and exposure-history diversity represented. Pairwise subsampling led to the expectation that sequencing depth would affect the degree of clonotype sharing among donors. Only blood was sampled, and tissue TCR repertoires likely differ from those in blood. Compared with non-shared clonotypes, clonotypes shared by all four sorted-subset donors had higher generation probabilities.

The sequence was obtained from a young man in good health. Sequenced: naive CD4+ T cells sorted from blood. The sample's cell subset or site, from its label and the paper: CD45RA+ positively selected. This chain joins TRBV5-1 to TRBJ1-2, and 9 junction bases match TRBD1. The nucleotides are TGCGCCAGCAGCCCAGGGCTGACAGGGGGTTTTTATGGCTACACCTTC. Translated, this gives CASSPGLTGGFYGYTF.